This T cell receptor beta chain was recorded in a study of regulatory T cells in long-lasting Graves disease. Study in general: Persistence in Graves' disease denoted antithyroid drug use beyond 5 years alongside positive TSH receptor antibodies.

The study, taken as a whole, reports: Study of thyroid tissue was not done, with only peripheral blood studied. Whereas new patients shared 970 or so public clonotypes, persistent patients shared more, at under 3,500.

Details on this clonotype: As yet, its antigen is unknown.

For TCR beta, libraries came from iRepertoire HTBI primers and Arm-PCR of CDR3 regions. TCRdb itself ran the multiplex PCR reads through MiXCR, one entry per CDR3 protein. Among 400,000 to 500,000 distinct CDR3 sequences, roughly 23% were seen once, and the ten largest hold less than 15%. The sample's time point: persistent/refractory GD, antithyroid drugs over 5 years with positive TRAb. Extracted RNA from PBMCs served as the source of the TCR library. The receptor was isolated from a female donor with Graves disease. The sample was peripheral blood mononuclear cells (PBMCs), taken when the disease was refractory, from a patient treated with antithyroid drugs.

DNA for the CDR3: TGTGCCAGCAGTTTAAGGAGCGGGGGGGCGCGGGAGCAGTACTTC. Its translation is CASSLRSGGAREQYF. This chain uses TRBV12-3 or TRBV12-4 with TRBJ2-7; 10 nucleotides agree with TRBD2. The CDR3 covers 15 residues. V shed 2 bases and J 7 bases; nucleotides not matched to a gene: 8.